The T cell receptor (beta chain) described here comes from a study of blood T cell repertoires in COVID-19. Study in general: Sites in the United States, Italy and Spain provided acute and convalescent COVID-19 samples. In each case, the material was cDNA or gDNA derived from T cells, B-cell-depleted T cells, or PBMCs.

The CDR3 is 16 residues long. Germline CDR1 MDHEN, CDR2 SYDVKM. V gave up 4 bases and J gave up 4 bases; unmatched junction bases: 5. Original handling: By means of reference gene primer amplification, nucleated cell counts were estimated. Method: immunoSEQ multiplex PCR; TCRdb's copy keeps in-frame clones and lacks some. V and J calls and clone size are copied from that table; D and trimming were computed from the DNA. The profile shows fewer than 250,000 clones, about four fifths of them singletons. V gene TRBV28 combines with J gene TRBJ2-1; 12 bases are a match to TRBD2. Sequencing input: peripheral blood. This clonotype was obtained from a woman in her 50s with acute or convalescent COVID-19. CDR3 amino acids: CASSSPGTSGYNEQFF. CDR3 nucleotide sequence: TGTGCCAGCAGTTCCCCCGGGACTAGCGGGTACAATGAGCAGTTCTTC.